This TCR beta chain appears in the sequencing data of a study of blood T cell repertoires in COVID-19. The overall study: Samples of COVID-19 (acute and convalescent) were obtained from the United States, Italy and Spain. PBMCs, B-cell-depleted T cells, or T cells provided the cDNA or gDNA that made up the material.

Germline loops: CDR1 SEHNR, CDR2 FQNEAQ (reference sequence). Germline trimming cut 5 bases from V and 1 base from J; bases unmatched to any gene: 15. The CDR3 is 18 amino acids. As originally analysed: Estimates of nucleated cell counts were drawn from the amplification of reference gene primers. Produced via immunoSEQ multiplex PCR; TCRdb's table is partial and in-frame only. From that table come the V and J calls and clone size; the DNA was used to work out D and trimming. The data show under 150,000 clones, approximately 80% seen once. This clone appeared once. This receptor was obtained from a man between 65 and 85 years old with active or convalescent COVID-19. The sequenced material came from peripheral blood. This chain joins TRBV7-9 and TRBJ1-1, with 8 positions matching TRBD1. In DNA form, the CDR3 reads TGTGCCAGCAGCACCCGAGGGCAGGGGGCAAGTAAGAACACTGAAGCTTTCTTT. This sequence encodes CASSTRGQGASKNTEAFF.